Each of the 13 T cell receptor beta chains below was sequenced from the same sample in a study of cytomegalovirus exposure and HLA in healthy donors. In the PCR, 60 Vbeta and 13 Jbeta primers were used. Method: immunoSEQ multiplex PCR; TCRdb's copy keeps in-frame clones and lacks some. The table includes around 76,000 clones, nearly 80% detected once. The sample consisted of PBMCs. The receptor source for this set is a woman aged 35 to 49 in good health and CMV-seropositive.

The CDR3 sequence is CASSQGGLAGQETQYF. DNA for the CDR3: TGTGCCAGCAGCCAGGGGGGACTAGCGGGGCAAGAGACCCAGTACTTC. This sequence joins TRBV7-2 and TRBJ2-5; 13 nucleotides match TRBD2. The germline V gene encodes CDR1 SGHTA and CDR2 FQGNSA. J was trimmed by 2 bases and V by 5 bases; bases with no gene match: 5. The length of the CDR3 is 16 residues.

This rearrangement joins TRBV7-9 to TRBJ1-4, with D possibly TRBD1 on 6 matching bases. CDR3 length: 14 residues. CDR1 SEHNR and CDR2 FQNEAQ come from the germline V gene (reference sequence). V was pared by 5 bases and J by 7 bases, with 14 bases between. The CDR3 sequence: CASSPQGSGEKLFF. The CDR3 nucleotides read TGTGCCAGCAGCCCACAGGGTTCCGGTGAAAAACTGTTTTTT.

This clone was observed a handful of times. This chain links TRBV7-9 with TRBJ1-1; D might be TRBD1 (6 bases). The CDR3 loop spans 19 amino acids. Looked up from germline, CDR1 is SEHNR and CDR2 is FQNEAQ (reference sequence). Trimming pared 3 bases from V and 1 base from J, leaving 24 bases between. The CDR3 nucleotides read TGTGCCAGCAGCTTGCCAGTGGGGGCTAGACCCGTCGGGAACACTGAAGCTTTCTTT. It yields the protein CASSLPVGARPVGNTEAFF.

This clone has just a few counts. The chain uses TRBV20-1 and TRBJ2-1; D ambiguous. Germline CDR1 is DFQATT and CDR2 is SNEGSKA (reference sequence). Trimming removed 6 bases at V and 6 bases at J, with 6 bases between. This CDR3 contains 10 residues. The CDR3 coding sequence is TGCAGTGCGCAGTTCAATGAGCAGTTCTTC. Protein product: CSAQFNEQFF.

The rearrangement joins TRBV10-1 to TRBJ2-2; perhaps TRBD2 as D (6 bases). This CDR3 has 16 residues. V lost 0 bases and J lost 5, with 13 bases in between. Germline lookup yields CDR1 WNHNN and CDR2 SYGVQD (reference sequence). DNA for the CDR3: TGCGCCAGCAGTGAGTCTATAAGGGCGGGGACCGGGGAGCTGTTTTTT. It encodes CASSESIRAGTGELFF.

This sequence joins TRBV29-1 and TRBJ1-1, with D tentatively TRBD1 (5 bases). Trimming removed 3 bases from V and 6 bases from J, with 8 bases in between. Germline V gene sequence: CDR1 SQVTM, CDR2 ANQGSEA. This CDR3 is built from 11 residues. CDR3 loop: CSVDGAAEAFF. The CDR3 DNA reads as TGCAGCGTTGATGGGGCGGCTGAAGCTTTCTTT. Together with reference TRBV29-1 and TRBJ1-1, the CDR3 gives the full variable domain: SAVISQKPSRDICQRGTSLTIQCQVDSQVTMMFWYRQQPGQSLTLIATANQGSEATYESGFVIDKFPISRPNLTFSTLTVSNMSPEDSSIYLCSVDGAAEAFFGQGTRLTVV.

CDR3 bases: TGTGCCAGCAGACCAACAGTCCGGGGAAATCAGCCCCAGCATTTT. This gives the protein CASRPTVRGNQPQHF. V gene TRBV2 combines with J gene TRBJ1-5, with D uncertain. Trimming pared 6 bases from V and 4 bases from J, leaving 16 bases between. The CDR3 has 15 amino acids. Germline V CDR1 and CDR2: SNHLY, FYNNEI. Supplemented by reference TRBV2 and TRBJ1-5, the full variable domain reads EPEVTQTPSHQVTQMGQEVILRCVPISNHLYFYWYRQILGQKVEFLVSFYNNEISEKSEIFDDQFSVERPDGSNFTLKIRSTKLEDSAMYFCASRPTVRGNQPQHFGDGTRLSIL.

The genes are TRBV6-5 and TRBJ1-5; TRBD1 matches at 9 bases. CDR3 length equals 15 residues. V lost 2 bases to trimming and J lost 6 bases; unmatched junction nucleotides: 5. The germline V gene has CDR1 MNHEY and CDR2 SVGAGI. The CDR3 region is CASSYAGTGSQPQHF. CDR3 DNA sequence: TGTGCCAGCAGTTACGCCGGGACAGGGTCTCAGCCCCAGCATTTT.

The V call is TRBV29-1, the J call TRBJ1-2; TRBD1 matches at 10 bases. Germline lookup yields CDR1 SQVTM and CDR2 ANQGSEA. CDR3 length: 12 residues. J lost 6 bases, V lost 6 bases, and 4 bases had no gene match. As DNA, the CDR3 is TGCAGCGTCCCCGGGACAGGGGATGGCTACACCTTC. It yields the protein CSVPGTGDGYTF.

The rearrangement links TRBV9 to TRBJ1-2, with a possible D match to TRBD1 (5 bases). This CDR3 has 15 residues. Germline lookup yields CDR1 SGDLS and CDR2 YYNGEE. V was cut by 2 bases and J by 3 bases, with 14 bases left in between. This chain's CDR3 is CASSVSQKGDYGYTF. The CDR3 nucleotides read TGTGCCAGCAGCGTCTCACAGAAAGGGGACTATGGCTACACCTTC.

The genes are TRBV19 and TRBJ2-3; D gene uncertain. From germline, CDR1 is LNHDA and CDR2 SQIVND (reference sequence). The CDR3 contains 14 residues. V shed 10 bases and J shed 2 bases, with 16 bases lying between them. CDR3 sequence reads: CATQTSQVTDTQYF. CDR3 in DNA: TGTGCCACCCAAACGTCCCAGGTCACAGATACGCAGTATTTT.

This chain joins TRBV19 and TRBJ2-3; tentatively, D is TRBD2 (6 bases). Per germline, CDR1 LNHDA and CDR2 SQIVND (reference sequence). The CDR3 sequence is 15 residues long. V dropped 3 bases and J dropped 2 bases, with 12 bases sitting between them. The chain's CDR3 is CASSIWDSFTDTQYF. The CDR3 DNA follows: TGTGCCAGTAGTATCTGGGACTCGTTCACAGATACGCAGTATTTT.

V gene TRBV28 combines with J gene TRBJ1-2; 8 bases agree with TRBD1. V shed 7 bases and J 7 bases; nucleotides not matched to a gene: 8. In germline, CDR1 is MDHEN, CDR2 SYDVKM. The CDR3 has 13 amino acids. This CDR3 is CASKKRTGSGYTF. DNA for the CDR3: TGTGCCAGCAAAAAACGGACAGGGAGTGGCTACACCTTC.